This TCR beta chain was captured by sequencing in a study of shared clonotypes between healthy human individuals. Profiling relied on immunoSEQ multiplex PCR, and the TCRdb table lists in-frame clones only, not all of them. This sample has fewer than 2.5 million clones; over 85% occur once, and the top ten carry around 0.37%. The V and J ends lost 5 bases and 4 bases respectively, with 11 bases between them. Germline V gives CDR1 SEHNR, CDR2 FQNEAQ (reference sequence). The CDR3 is 13 residues long. The gene calls are TRBV7-9 and TRBJ1-2; D is unresolved. The TCR was taken from a man between 18 and 29 years old in good health. Some clones in this sample may be carry-over from other donors' samples. Sequences were obtained from naive CD4+ T cells from PBMCs. Subset reported: CD45RA+ positively selected. CDR3 in amino acids: CASSPPPSYGYTF. In DNA form, the CDR3 reads TGTGCCAGCAGCCCTCCCCCAAGCTATGGCTACACCTTC.